These 18 T cell receptor beta chains share one sample of origin, sequenced in a study of cytomegalovirus exposure and HLA in healthy donors. Primers included in the PCR were 60 Vbeta and 13 Jbeta primers. The protocol was immunoSEQ multiplex PCR, while the TCRdb copy is restricted to in-frame clones and leaves out a portion. In the table there are around 170,000 clones, 82% of which are singletons. The source material was PBMCs. These receptors were obtained from a woman between 45 and 65 years old in good health and CMV-seronegative.

This clone has a handful of counts. The gene calls are TRBV29-1 and TRBJ2-5, with TRBD1 matching 10 bases. The CDR3 is 14 amino acids. The trim removed 4 bases at V and 11 bases at J, leaving 13 bases unmatched. Germline V gene sequence: CDR1 SQVTM, CDR2 ANQGSEA. DNA for the CDR3: TGCAGCGTTGCAAGGGACAGGGGAACGCGGGAGCAGTACTTC. This gives the protein CSVARDRGTREQYF.

The CDR3 DNA is TGCGCCAGCAGCCAAGAAACTAGCGGGGTATATGAGCAGTTCTTC. Protein product: CASSQETSGVYEQFF. The chain joins TRBV4-3 to TRBJ2-1; 10 bases agree with TRBD2. V trimming: 0 bases; J trimming: 8 bases; junction bases outside the gene matches: 4. CDR3 length: 15 amino acids. Germline values: CDR1 LGHNA, CDR2 YSLEER.

The genes are TRBV10-2 and TRBJ1-2; TRBD1 matches at 7 bases. The germline V gene encodes CDR1 WSHSY and CDR2 SAAADI. The CDR3 consists of 15 residues. V shed 4 bases, J shed 1 base, and the junction held 6 bases outside the gene matches. CDR3 bases: TGCGCCAGCAGTGGCGGGACAGCCTTTAACTATGGCTACACCTTC. This sequence encodes CASSGGTAFNYGYTF.

The gene calls are TRBV28 and TRBJ1-5; maybe TRBD1 (6 bases). The CDR3 extends over 13 amino acids. V lost 4 bases to trimming and J lost 2 bases, with 6 bases between them. From germline, CDR1 is MDHEN and CDR2 SYDVKM. As DNA, the CDR3 is TGTGCCAGCAGTTCAGGGGGCAATCAGCCCCAGCATTTT. This translates into CASSSGGNQPQHF.

This clone appeared a few times. The junction differs from germline at one of its ends, possibly a read error. The chain couples TRBV7-7 to TRBJ1-1; TRBD1 matches 7 bases. The CDR3 is made up of 14 amino acids. Germline values: CDR1 SSHAT, CDR2 FNYEAQ (reference sequence). The CDR3 DNA reads TGTGCTAGCAGGGACGGACAGGAGAACACTGAAGCTTTCTTT. Protein sequence: CASRDGQENTEAFF.

V is TRBV28 and J is TRBJ2-7, with TRBD2 as a possible D gene (5 bases). The CDR3 covers 12 residues. Germline CDR1 and CDR2: MDHEN and SYDVKM. The V and J ends lost 10 bases and 2 bases respectively, with 12 bases between them. The CDR3 region is CAIAGTTYEQYF. CDR3 coding DNA: TGTGCCATCGCGGGTACAACCTACGAGCAGTACTTC.

V gene TRBV11-2 combines with J gene TRBJ2-6, with D perhaps matching TRBD2 (5 bases). Germline V gives CDR1 SGHAT, CDR2 FQNNGV. This CDR3 comprises 12 residues. V was clipped by 0 bases and J by 15 bases, with 9 bases between them. The chain's CDR3 is CASSLERVTLTF. The CDR3 DNA is TGTGCCAGCAGCTTAGAGCGGGTGACCCTGACTTTC.

The V call is TRBV7-2, the J call TRBJ1-5, with D perhaps TRBD1 (6 bases). The CDR3 is made up of 14 amino acids. Germline-derived CDR1 and CDR2 are SGHTA and FQGNSA. V gave up 2 bases and J gave up 4 bases, with 9 bases separating them. The CDR3 coding sequence is TGTGCCAGCAGCTTATGGACAGAGAATCAGCCCCAGCATTTT. It encodes CASSLWTENQPQHF.

This chain links TRBV7-9 with TRBJ2-5; a weak D match, TRBD2 (5 bases). This CDR3 comprises 14 residues. Germline-derived CDR1 and CDR2 are SEHNR and FQNEAQ (reference sequence). Trimming removed 0 bases from V and 2 bases from J, with 7 bases in between. CDR3 sequence: CASSLAEDQETQYF. CDR3 sequence (DNA): TGTGCCAGCAGCTTAGCGGAGGATCAAGAGACCCAGTACTTC. The full variable domain, with the rest looked up from reference TRBV7-9 and TRBJ2-5, is DTGVSQNPRHKITKRGQNVTFRCDPISEHNRLYWYRQTLGQGPEFLTYFQNEAQLEKSRLLSDRFSAERPKGSFSTLEIQRTEQGDSAMYLCASSLAEDQETQYFGPGTRLLVL.

The chain uses TRBV28 and TRBJ1-2; TRBD1 agrees at 7 bases. Germline CDR1 MDHEN, CDR2 SYDVKM. Losses at the gene ends were 1 base for V and 9 bases for J; bases not matched to a gene: 8. The CDR3 has 14 amino acids. The CDR3 region is CASSLSPRQGRYTF. CDR3 bases: TGTGCCAGCAGTTTATCCCCTCGACAGGGACGCTACACCTTC.

The V and J genes are TRBV9 and TRBJ1-1, with 7 bases fitting TRBD1. Trimming cost V 2 bases and J 1 base; bases outside gene matches: 5. CDR1 is SGDLS and CDR2 is YYNGEE in the germline V gene. The CDR3 sequence is 15 residues long. The CDR3 region has the DNA TGTGCCAGCAGCGTTGATACAGGGGCGAACACTGAAGCTTTCTTT. This codes for CASSVDTGANTEAFF.

The gene calls are TRBV7-9 and TRBJ2-4; D not resolved. Trimming took 4 bases from V and 0 from J, leaving 13 bases between them. The CDR3 runs 16 residues. CDR1 is SEHNR and CDR2 is FQNEAQ in the germline V gene (reference sequence). CDR3 nucleotide sequence: TGTGCCAGCAGCTCCCCGACACTTTTAGCCAAAAACATTCAGTACTTC. Amino acid sequence: CASSSPTLLAKNIQYF.

J is TRBJ2-1 and V is TRBV28; no clear D. CDR1 is MDHEN, CDR2 SYDVKM, per germline. Trimming pared 4 bases from V and 8 bases from J, leaving 9 bases between. The CDR3 has 12 residues. For the CDR3, the DNA is TGTGCCAGCAGTTCCCTACGCCATGAGCAGTTCTTC. It encodes CASSSLRHEQFF.

The gene calls are TRBV10-2 and TRBJ2-3, with TRBD1 matching 8 bases. The junction had 5 bases not matched to a gene; V was cut back by 8 bases and J by 4 bases. The CDR3 length is 13 residues. Germline values: CDR1 WSHSY, CDR2 SAAADI. The CDR3 spells CASAGGVPDTQYF. In DNA form, the CDR3 reads TGCGCCAGCGCAGGGGGCGTCCCAGATACGCAGTATTTT.

A few counts support this clone. V gene TRBV2 combines with J gene TRBJ2-2, with TRBD2 as a possible D gene (5 bases). CDR1 SNHLY and CDR2 FYNNEI come from the germline V gene. Trimming took off 2 bases at V and 6 bases at J, with 10 bases between the two ends. CDR3 length equals 14 residues. For the CDR3, the DNA is TGTGCCAGCAGTGAAACGAGCGGCTCCGGGGAGCTGTTTTTT. The encoded protein is CASSETSGSGELFF.

V usage is TRBV5-1 and J usage is TRBJ2-1, with D maybe TRBD1 (5 bases). The CDR3 contains 16 residues. Germline V CDR1 and CDR2: SGHRS, YFSETQ. V lost 0 bases and J 0 bases, leaving 10 bases between the germline ends. This chain's CDR3 is CASSLEGLSSYNEQFF. The CDR3 DNA follows: TGCGCCAGCAGCTTGGAGGGGCTAAGCTCCTACAATGAGCAGTTCTTC.

V and J are TRBV27 and TRBJ1-3; possibly TRBD1 for D (5 bases). Trimming stripped 0 bases from V and 1 base from J, with 10 bases between. CDR3 length: 16 residues. CDR1 and CDR2 (germline): MNHEY, SMNVEV (reference sequence). CDR3 loop: CASSLSWGGSGNTIYF. In nucleotides, the CDR3 is TGTGCCAGCAGTTTATCGTGGGGGGGGTCTGGAAACACCATATATTTT.

The V gene is TRBV11-3, the J gene TRBJ1-1; TRBD1 matches 8 bases. This CDR3 region has 14 residues. Losses at the gene ends were 7 bases for V and 1 base for J; bases not matched to a gene: 5. Germline CDR1 SGHNT, CDR2 YENEEA. CDR3: CASNPGQGNTEAFF. The CDR3 DNA reads TGTGCCAGCAACCCCGGACAGGGGAACACTGAAGCTTTCTTT.